Listed below are T cell receptor beta chains from one sample, sequenced in a study of blood T cell repertoires in COVID-19. TCRdb's copy holds only in-frame clones and misses some; the assay was immunoSEQ multiplex PCR. The table includes about 170,000 clones, around 83% detected once. The sequenced material came from peripheral blood. The receptors stem from a woman in her seventies who had recovered from COVID-19. CDR3s include the opening cysteine and the closing phenylalanine or tryptophan. D genes are given only for firm matches. Only part of the rows carry a size: once, few, many, or a class if the clone is expanded.

CDR3 protein: CASSPWEGEQFF; CDR3 DNA: TGTGCCAGCAGCCCGTGGGAGGGGGAGCAGTTCTTC; clone size: .; J gene: TRBJ2-1; CDR3 length: 12; V gene: TRBV11-2; D gene: TRBD2
CDR3 protein: CASRRDRGPYYGYTF; CDR3 DNA: TGTGCCAGCAGGAGGGACAGGGGTCCCTACTATGGCTACACCTTC; clone size: .; J gene: TRBJ1-2; CDR3 length: 15; V gene: TRBV2; D gene: TRBD1
CDR3 protein: CASIPTGVYNEQFF; CDR3 DNA: TGTGCCAGCATTCCGACAGGGGTCTACAATGAGCAGTTCTTC; clone size: .; J gene: TRBJ2-1; CDR3 length: 14; V gene: TRBV2; D gene: TRBD1
CDR3 protein: CASSFFGEGNTIYF; CDR3 DNA: TGTGCCAGCAGTTTTTTCGGGGAGGGAAACACCATATATTTT; clone size: .; J gene: TRBJ1-3; CDR3 length: 14; V gene: TRBV28; D gene: .
CDR3 protein: CASSADRASSYNEQFF; CDR3 DNA: TGTGCCAGCAGCGCCGACAGGGCAAGCTCCTACAATGAGCAGTTCTTC; clone size: .; J gene: TRBJ2-1; CDR3 length: 16; V gene: TRBV9; D gene: TRBD1
CDR3 protein: CSARPFIEAFF; CDR3 DNA: TGCAGTGCTAGACCCTTTATTGAAGCTTTCTTT; clone size: .; J gene: TRBJ1-1; CDR3 length: 11; V gene: TRBV20-1; D gene: .
CDR3 protein: CASSPPDRGQEKLFF; CDR3 DNA: TGTGCCAGCTCACCACCGGACAGGGGGCAGGAAAAACTGTTTTTT; clone size: .; J gene: TRBJ1-4; CDR3 length: 15; V gene: TRBV18; D gene: TRBD1
CDR3 protein: CASRVTAPNYGYTF; CDR3 DNA: TGTGCCAGCAGGGTGACAGCGCCAAACTATGGCTACACCTTC; clone size: .; J gene: TRBJ1-2; CDR3 length: 14; V gene: TRBV6-6; D gene: .
CDR3 protein: CASSRRVGEQYF; CDR3 DNA: TGTGCCAGCAGCCGGCGGGTGGGCGAGCAGTACTTC; clone size: .; J gene: TRBJ2-7; CDR3 length: 12; V gene: TRBV3-1/TRBV3-2; D gene: .
CDR3 protein: CASSLEGADTQYF; CDR3 DNA: TGTGCCAGCAGCTTGGAAGGGGCAGATACGCAGTATTTT; clone size: .; J gene: TRBJ2-3; CDR3 length: 13; V gene: TRBV5-4; D gene: .
CDR3 protein: CASRLGGGGQETQYF; CDR3 DNA: TGTGCCAGCAGGCTCGGGGGAGGGGGACAAGAGACCCAGTACTTC; clone size: .; J gene: TRBJ2-5; CDR3 length: 15; V gene: TRBV28; D gene: .
CDR3 protein: CASSLLGRPETQYGYTF; CDR3 DNA: TGTGCCAGCAGTTTATTGGGGCGCCCCGAAACCCAATATGGCTACACCTTC; clone size: few; J gene: TRBJ1-2; CDR3 length: 17; V gene: TRBV27; D gene: .
CDR3 protein: CASSPLRGVDTEAFF; CDR3 DNA: TGTGCCAGCAGCCCCCTTCGGGGTGTAGACACTGAAGCTTTCTTT; clone size: few; J gene: TRBJ1-1; CDR3 length: 15; V gene: TRBV3-1/TRBV3-2; D gene: .
CDR3 protein: CAHKGGSGGPRGGTDTQYF; CDR3 DNA: TGTGCCCACAAGGGGGGTAGCGGGGGGCCCCGGGGTGGCACAGATACGCAGTATTTT; clone size: .; J gene: TRBJ2-3; CDR3 length: 19; V gene: TRBV2; D gene: TRBD2
CDR3 protein: CASTLNRAQGTEAFF; CDR3 DNA: TGTGCCAGCACCCTCAACCGGGCCCAGGGAACTGAAGCTTTCTTT; clone size: once; J gene: TRBJ1-1; CDR3 length: 15; V gene: TRBV7-9; D gene: .
CDR3 protein: CASSPQGRDNSPLHF; CDR3 DNA: TGTGCCAGTAGTCCCCAGGGGAGAGATAATTCACCCCTCCACTTT; clone size: .; J gene: TRBJ1-6; CDR3 length: 15; V gene: TRBV19; D gene: .
CDR3 protein: CVRTPPRGNQPQHF; CDR3 DNA: TGTGTCAGAACCCCACCCCGGGGCAATCAGCCCCAGCATTTT; clone size: .; J gene: TRBJ1-5; CDR3 length: 14; V gene: TRBV7-5; D gene: .
CDR3 protein: CASSLVPDSLGDTDTQYF; CDR3 DNA: TGCGCCAGCAGCTTGGTGCCGGACTCCCTTGGAGACACAGATACGCAGTATTTT; clone size: .; J gene: TRBJ2-3; CDR3 length: 18; V gene: TRBV5-1; D gene: .
CDR3 protein: CASSEIQGGSDNEQFF; CDR3 DNA: TGCGCCAGCAGTGAGATACAGGGGGGTTCGGACAATGAGCAGTTCTTC; clone size: .; J gene: TRBJ2-1; CDR3 length: 16; V gene: TRBV10-1; D gene: TRBD1
CDR3 protein: CAWSRQGHSYEQYF; CDR3 DNA: TGTGCCTGGAGCCGACAGGGGCACTCCTACGAGCAGTACTTC; clone size: .; J gene: TRBJ2-7; CDR3 length: 14; V gene: TRBV30; D gene: TRBD1
CDR3 protein: CASSPVGTDTQYF; CDR3 DNA: TGTGCCAGCAGCCCCGTTGGCACAGATACGCAGTATTTT; clone size: .; J gene: TRBJ2-3; CDR3 length: 13; V gene: TRBV7-3; D gene: .
CDR3 protein: CASSPTGGDTEAFF; CDR3 DNA: TGTGCCAGCTCACCGACAGGGGGGGACACTGAAGCTTTCTTT; clone size: .; J gene: TRBJ1-1; CDR3 length: 14; V gene: TRBV18; D gene: TRBD1
CDR3 protein: CASSLLSGGPGTQYF; CDR3 DNA: TGTGCCAGCAGTCTGTTGAGCGGGGGCCCTGGGACCCAGTACTTC; clone size: .; J gene: TRBJ2-5; CDR3 length: 15; V gene: TRBV3-1/TRBV3-2; D gene: TRBD2
CDR3 protein: CASSVVGGTPGDTQYF; CDR3 DNA: TGTGCCAGCAGCGTAGTTGGGGGGACCCCAGGGGATACGCAGTATTTT; clone size: .; J gene: TRBJ2-3; CDR3 length: 16; V gene: TRBV9; D gene: .
CDR3 protein: CASSLSGTLQETQYF; CDR3 DNA: TGCGCCAGCAGCTTAAGTGGCACCCTCCAAGAGACCCAGTACTTC; clone size: .; J gene: TRBJ2-5; CDR3 length: 15; V gene: TRBV5-1; D gene: .